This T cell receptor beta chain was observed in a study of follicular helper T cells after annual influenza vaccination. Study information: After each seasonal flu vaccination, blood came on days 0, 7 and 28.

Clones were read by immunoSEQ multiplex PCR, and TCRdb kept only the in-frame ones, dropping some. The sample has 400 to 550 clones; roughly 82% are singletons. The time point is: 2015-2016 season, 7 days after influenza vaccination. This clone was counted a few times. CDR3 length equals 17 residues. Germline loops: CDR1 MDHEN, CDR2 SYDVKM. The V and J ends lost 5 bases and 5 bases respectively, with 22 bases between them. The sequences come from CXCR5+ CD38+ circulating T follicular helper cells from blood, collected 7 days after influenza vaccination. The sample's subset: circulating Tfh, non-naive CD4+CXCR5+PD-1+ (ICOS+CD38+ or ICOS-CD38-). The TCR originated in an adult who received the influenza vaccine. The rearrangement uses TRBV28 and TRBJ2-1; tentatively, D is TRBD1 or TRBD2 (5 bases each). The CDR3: CASSLLGAGGPNNEQFF. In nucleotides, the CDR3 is TGTGCCAGCAGTCTGCTAGGGGCGGGTGGGCCAAACAATGAGCAGTTCTTC.